Listed here are 4 T cell receptor beta chains from one sample, sequenced in a study of T cells in Graves' hyperthyroidism and ophthalmopathy. Researchers took RNA transcripts and amplified the TCR beta CDR3 regions from them. The HTBI primer set was used in a first-round RT-PCR of the TCR CDR3. TCRdb re-derived calls from the multiplex PCR reads in MiXCR, one entry per CDR3 protein. The sample has over 150,000 distinct CDR3 sequences; about 17% are singletons. What was sequenced was blood. These TCRs come from a woman aged 45 to 65 with Graves' hyperthyroidism.

This clonotype has a count of ten or more. This rearrangement joins TRBV3-1 to TRBJ2-1, with TRBD2 identical over 8 bases. This CDR3 has 14 amino acids. With 6 bases clipped from V and 8 bases from J, the junction kept 9 bases outside the gene matches. In germline, CDR1 is LGHDT, CDR2 YNNKEL (reference sequence). CDR3 protein: CASSPGTSVDEQFF. DNA of the CDR3: TGTGCCAGCAGTCCCGGGACTAGTGTGGATGAGCAGTTCTTC.

Concerning this clonotype itself: Since a much larger clone is just one base distant, this may be a read error. CDR3 residues: CSAQSWKVFLSSYEQFF. The CDR3 DNA reads as TGCAGTGCCCAAAGTTGGAAGGTATTCTTATCCTCCTACGAGCAGTTCTTC. This chain connects TRBV20-1 to TRBJ2-7; no clear D gene. The DNA end is more similar to TRBJ2-1, so the J call may be wrong. This CDR3 spans 17 amino acids. Germline V gene lookup returns CDR1 DFQATT and CDR2 SNEGSKA (reference sequence).

V and J are TRBV19 and TRBJ1-5; 7 positions agree with TRBD1. CDR3 length: 15 amino acids. The V segment lost 6 bases and the J segment 2 bases; nucleotides outside the gene matches: 7. Germline CDR1 LNHDA, CDR2 SQIVND (reference sequence). The CDR3, as DNA: TGTGCCAGTAGAACTACAGGGGTGCGCAATCAGCCCCAGCATTTT. Its protein product is CASRTTGVRNQPQHF. Combining the CDR3 with reference TRBV19 and TRBJ1-5 gives the whole variable domain DGGITQSPKYLFRKEGQNVTLSCEQNLNHDAMYWYRQDPGQGLRLIYYSQIVNDFQKGDIAEGYSVSREKKESFPLTVTSAQKNPTAFYLCASRTTGVRNQPQHFGDGTRLSIL.

This clonotype was detected many times. The chain carries TRBV14 and TRBJ2-1; D is perhaps TRBD2 (5 bases). The CDR3 is made up of 15 amino acids. The germline V and J ends were trimmed by 0 bases and 4 bases, with 10 bases remaining between them. CDR1 is SGHDN, CDR2 FVKESK, per germline. CDR3 in DNA: TGTGCCAGCAGCCAAGAAAGCGGATTTTACAATGAGCAGTTCTTC. Translation: CASSQESGFYNEQFF.